One and the same sample provided the 22 T cell receptor beta chains below, sequenced in a study of T cell clusters in autoimmune cytopenias. TRB was amplified from about 270 ng of peripheral blood genomic DNA per sample. TRB rearrangements were amplified by touch-down multiplex PCR with mixed TRB-A/B primers. TCRdb reprocessed the multiplex PCR reads and keeps a single row for each CDR3 protein, giving no DNA. The repertoire shows approximately 3,600 distinct CDR3 sequences; the top ten hold around a third. Sequencing input: peripheral blood. The receptors here all came from a human donor with an autoimmune cytopenia, with autoimmune hepatitis or in good health (not recorded which).

This clonotype counts as medium-sized by frequency. The V and J genes are TRBV27 and TRBJ1-1. The length of the CDR3 is 14 residues. Germline CDR1 reads MNHEY; CDR2 reads SMNVEV (reference sequence). CDR3 protein: CASSAYMDNTEAFF.

This clonotype is deemed medium-sized (0.01 to 0.1%) by its frequency. V and J are TRBV19 and TRBJ1-2; TCRdb calls TRBD1, which cannot be checked without DNA. CDR1 and CDR2 from the germline V gene are LNHDA and SQIVND (reference sequence). This CDR3 contains 15 residues. The CDR3 here is CASSNRDRALDGYTF.

The CDR3 sequence is CASSIPTQREYNEQFF. This chain joins TRBV19 and TRBJ2-1; checking the TCRdb D call of TRBD2 is not possible without DNA. This CDR3 is built from 16 residues. The germline CDR1 and CDR2 sequences are LNHDA and SQIVND (reference sequence).

The chain has TRBV6-5 and TRBJ1-5; TCRdb's D call of TRBD1 is untestable without DNA. Germline CDR1 reads MNHEY; CDR2 reads SVGAGI. The CDR3 extends over 16 amino acids. The CDR3 loop is CASSEVTGGSNQPQHF.

Considering frequency, this clonotype is medium-sized (0.01 to 0.1%). J is TRBJ2-5 and V is TRBV10-2; TCRdb selects TRBD1, and the lack of DNA leaves this call unchecked. Germline CDR1 is WSHSY and CDR2 is SAAADI. This CDR3 has 16 amino acids. CDR3 in amino acids: CASSATGLGLSETQYF.

Measured by frequency, this clonotype is medium-sized. The rearrangement uses TRBV20-1 and TRBJ1-5. CDR3 length: 14 amino acids. The germline CDR1 and CDR2 sequences are DFQATT and SNEGSKA (reference sequence). CDR3 amino acids: CSARREGSNQPQHF.

The CDR3: CSARDGSSLDEQFF. V and J are TRBV20-1 and TRBJ2-1; the D call of TRBD2 rests on TCRdb alone, since no DNA is present to check it. The CDR3 is 14 amino acids. Germline CDR1 and CDR2: DFQATT and SNEGSKA (reference sequence).

This clonotype ranks as medium-sized in terms of frequency. V and J are TRBV6-5 and TRBJ2-7; TCRdb designates TRBD2, a call that cannot be tested without DNA. The CDR3 runs to 15 residues. Looked up from germline, CDR1 is MNHEY and CDR2 is SVGAGI. CDR3: CASSRTGLAGYEQYF.

This clonotype is medium-sized by frequency. This chain joins TRBV7-2 and TRBJ1-2. The V gene's germline CDR1 is SGHTA and CDR2 FQGNSA. The CDR3 consists of 12 residues. The CDR3 spells CASSHSGTGYTF.

In terms of frequency, this clonotype is medium-sized. The chain recombines TRBV27 with TRBJ1-2; TCRdb indicates TRBD1, and absent DNA this call remains unverified. Germline V CDR1 and CDR2: MNHEY, SMNVEV (reference sequence). The CDR3 has 16 amino acids. CDR3 sequence reads: CASSAYRDAGNYGYTF.

The CDR3 is CASSSLAGGGADTQYF. The chain carries TRBV4-1 and TRBJ2-3; TCRdb's assignment of TRBD2 cannot be checked, as there is no DNA. The CDR3 is made up of 16 amino acids. Germline CDR1 MGHRA, CDR2 YSYEKL.

This clonotype is called medium-sized (0.01 to 0.1%) based on its frequency. The chain couples TRBV5-4 to TRBJ2-2. Per germline, CDR1 SGHNT and CDR2 YYREEE (reference sequence). The CDR3 is made up of 13 amino acids. CDR3 region: CASSLARDRQLFF.

The rearrangement joins TRBV28 to TRBJ1-3. CDR3 length: 11 amino acids. CDR1 MDHEN and CDR2 SYDVKM come from the germline V gene. The CDR3 region is CASSFTNTIYF.

Measured by frequency, this clonotype is medium-sized (0.01 to 0.1%). The genes are TRBV19 and TRBJ2-7; the TRBD1 assignment by TCRdb is unverifiable without DNA. The CDR3 runs 13 residues. CDR1 LNHDA and CDR2 SQIVND come from the germline V gene (reference sequence). Here the CDR3 reads CASSPGASPEQYF.

This rearrangement joins TRBV4-1 to TRBJ1-1; the TCRdb call, TRBD1, lacks DNA for checking. CDR1 is MGHRA and CDR2 is YSYEKL in the germline V gene. The CDR3 covers 16 residues. This CDR3 reads CATHPYVDRMNTEAFF.

The J gene is TRBJ2-1, the V gene TRBV23-1; the D call from TCRdb, TRBD1, cannot be confirmed without DNA. TRBV23-1 is assigned to the ORF class and has an uncertain function. The CDR3 spans 13 residues. CDR3 amino acids: CAAPAGGYNEQFF.

The chain recombines TRBV20-1 with TRBJ1-5. Germline V gives CDR1 DFQATT, CDR2 SNEGSKA (reference sequence). The CDR3 sequence is 14 residues long. CDR3 sequence: CSARKGPPNQPQHF.

Its frequency marks this clonotype as medium-sized. The genes are TRBV28 and TRBJ2-5. Germline CDR1 MDHEN, CDR2 SYDVKM. This CDR3 spans 12 amino acids. The CDR3 reads CASSQAEETQYF.

This clonotype is identified as medium-sized from frequency. V gene TRBV6-1 combines with J gene TRBJ2-7; TCRdb indicates TRBD2, and absent DNA this call remains unverified. Germline values: CDR1 MNHNS, CDR2 SASEGT. This CDR3 spans 14 amino acids. The CDR3 reads CASSEDLLAYEQYF.

This clonotype is medium-sized by frequency. This chain links TRBV29-1 with TRBJ1-1. This CDR3 comprises 13 residues. Germline V gene lookup returns CDR1 SQVTM and CDR2 ANQGSEA. CDR3 sequence: CSVEEPRDTEAFF.

This clonotype is labeled medium-sized based on frequency. The V and J genes are TRBV5-1 and TRBJ1-4. The length of the CDR3 is 14 residues. CDR1 and CDR2 from the germline V gene are SGHRS and YFSETQ. CDR3 residues: CASNQGPTNEKLFF.

The rearrangement uses TRBV20-1 and TRBJ1-6. This CDR3 contains 15 residues. Germline-derived CDR1 and CDR2 are DFQATT and SNEGSKA (reference sequence). The CDR3 is CSATPGGLGNSPLHF.